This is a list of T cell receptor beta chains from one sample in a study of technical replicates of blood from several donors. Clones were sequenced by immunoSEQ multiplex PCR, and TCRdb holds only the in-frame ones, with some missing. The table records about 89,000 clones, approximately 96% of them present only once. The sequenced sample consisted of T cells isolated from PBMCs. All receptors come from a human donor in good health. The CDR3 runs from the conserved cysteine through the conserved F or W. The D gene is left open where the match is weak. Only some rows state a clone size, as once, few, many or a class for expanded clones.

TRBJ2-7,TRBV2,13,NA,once,CASSDGELYEQYF,TGTGCCAGCAGTGACGGGGAACTCTACGAGCAGTACTTC
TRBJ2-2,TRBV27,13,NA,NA,CASSLLTPGELFF,TGTGCCAGCAGTCTACTAACCCCCGGGGAGCTGTTTTTT
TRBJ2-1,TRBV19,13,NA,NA,CASSDREYNEQFF,TGTGCCAGTAGTGACAGAGAATACAATGAGCAGTTCTTC
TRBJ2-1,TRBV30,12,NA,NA,CAWSVAGDEQFF,TGTGCCTGGAGTGTTGCAGGGGATGAGCAGTTCTTC
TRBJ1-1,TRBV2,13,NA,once,CASRAALNTEAFF,TGTGCCAGCAGAGCCGCCCTAAACACTGAAGCTTTCTTT
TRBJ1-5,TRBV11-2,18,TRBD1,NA,CASSFTAPTGDLGQPQHF,TGTGCCAGCAGCTTCACCGCACCGACAGGGGACTTGGGTCAGCCCCAGCATTTT
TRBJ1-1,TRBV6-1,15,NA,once,CASSERGGSYTEAFF,TGTGCCAGCAGTGAAAGGGGAGGGAGTTACACTGAAGCTTTCTTT
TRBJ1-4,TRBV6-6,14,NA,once,CASSGRATNEKLFF,TGTGCCAGCAGTGGGCGGGCAACTAATGAAAAACTGTTTTTT
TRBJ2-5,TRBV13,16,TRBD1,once,CASSLLGQGVGETQYF,TGTGCCAGCAGCCTATTAGGACAGGGGGTAGGCGAGACCCAGTACTTC
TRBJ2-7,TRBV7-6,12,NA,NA,CASSLSGDEQYF,TGTGCCAGCAGCTTATCAGGGGACGAGCAGTACTTC
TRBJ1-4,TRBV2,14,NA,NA,CASIQTDRGEKLFF,TGTGCCAGCATTCAGACCGACCGGGGTGAAAAACTGTTTTTT
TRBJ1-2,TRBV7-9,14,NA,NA,CASSSRGANYGYTF,TGTGCCAGCAGCTCCCGTGGAGCTAACTATGGCTACACCTTC
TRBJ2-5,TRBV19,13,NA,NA,CASSILAGETQYF,TGTGCCAGTAGTATTTTAGCCGGGGAGACCCAGTACTTC